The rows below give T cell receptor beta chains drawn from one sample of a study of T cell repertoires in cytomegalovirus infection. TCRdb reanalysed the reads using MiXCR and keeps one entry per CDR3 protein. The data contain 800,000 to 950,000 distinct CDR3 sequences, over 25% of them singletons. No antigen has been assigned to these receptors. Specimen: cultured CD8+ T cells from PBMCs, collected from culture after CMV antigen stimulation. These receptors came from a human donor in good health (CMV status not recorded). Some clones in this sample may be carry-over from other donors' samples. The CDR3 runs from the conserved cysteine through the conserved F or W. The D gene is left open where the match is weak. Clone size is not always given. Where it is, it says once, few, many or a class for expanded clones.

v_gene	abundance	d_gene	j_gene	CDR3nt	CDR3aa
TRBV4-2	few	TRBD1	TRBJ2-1	TGTGCCAGCAGCCAAGATCGTTGGCAGGGGGAGTACAATGAGCAGTTCTTC	CASSQDRWQGEYNEQFF
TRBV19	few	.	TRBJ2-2	TGTGCCAGTAGTATAGATCTATACAGGACGGCCACCGGGGAGCTGTTTTTT	CASSIDLYRTATGELFF
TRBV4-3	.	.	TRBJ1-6	TGCGCCAGCAGCCAAGATGTGTTGACTTATAATTCACCCCTCCACTTT	CASSQDVLTYNSPLHF
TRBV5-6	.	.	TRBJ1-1	TGTGCCAGCAGCGTAATACAGGGTACTAACACTGAAGCTTTCTTT	CASSVIQGTNTEAFF
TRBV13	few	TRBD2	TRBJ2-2	TGTGCCAGCAGCTTAGGCCGAAGCGGGGGGGCCGCCGGGGAGCTGTTTTTT	CASSLGRSGGAAGELFF
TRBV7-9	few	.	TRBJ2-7	TGTGCCAGCAGCCCGGACACCGACTACGAGCAGTACTTC	CASSPDTDYEQYF
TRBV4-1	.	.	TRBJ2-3	TGCGCCAGCAGCCAAGAAAGAAGTGGAGACCCCCATTTT	CASSQERSGDPHF
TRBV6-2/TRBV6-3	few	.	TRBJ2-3	TGTGCCAGCAGTTACGGGGGGGCCTCAGATACGCAGTATTTT	CASSYGGASDTQYF
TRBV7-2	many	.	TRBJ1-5	TGTGCCAGCAGCTTCCGGGGGCTCGGTCAGCCCCAGCATTTT	CASSFRGLGQPQHF
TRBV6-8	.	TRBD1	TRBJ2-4	TGTGCCAGCAGGGGGACAGGGGTAAACATTCAGTACTTC	CASRGTGVNIQYF
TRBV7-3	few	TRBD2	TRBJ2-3	TGTGCCAGCAGCTCCGGGCCGGGGGGGCTCACAGATACGCAGTATTTT	CASSSGPGGLTDTQYF
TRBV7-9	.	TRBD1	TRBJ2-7	TGTGCCAGCAGTTCGGACAGGGCGGTGAGCTACGAGCAGTACTTC	CASSSDRAVSYEQYF
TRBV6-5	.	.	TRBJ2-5	TGTGCCAGCAGTTACTCTCCGACACCCCAAGAGACCCAGTACTTC	CASSYSPTPQETQYF
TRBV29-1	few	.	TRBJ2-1	TGCAGCGTTGAAGGGACAGTCCCGGGCTCCTACAATGAGCAGTTCTTC	CSVEGTVPGSYNEQFF
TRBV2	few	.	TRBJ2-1	TGTGCCAGCAAAAAAGACACATACAATGAGCAGTTCTTC	CASKKDTYNEQFF
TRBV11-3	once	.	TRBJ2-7	TGTGCCAGCAGCTTCGAAGGGGGGGCCGGGTACGAGCAGTACTTC	CASSFEGGAGYEQYF